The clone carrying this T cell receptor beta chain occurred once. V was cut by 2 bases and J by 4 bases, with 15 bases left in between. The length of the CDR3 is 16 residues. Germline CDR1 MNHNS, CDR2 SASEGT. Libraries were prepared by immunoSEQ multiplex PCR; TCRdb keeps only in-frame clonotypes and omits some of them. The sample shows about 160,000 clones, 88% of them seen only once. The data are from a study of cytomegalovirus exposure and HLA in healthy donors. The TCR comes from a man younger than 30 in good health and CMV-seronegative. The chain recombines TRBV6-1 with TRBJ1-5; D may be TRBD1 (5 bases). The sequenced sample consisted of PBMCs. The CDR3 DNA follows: TGTGCCAGCAGTGAACTCGCGCAGGGCTGGAATCAGCCCCAGCATTTT. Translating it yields CASSELAQGWNQPQHF.